These T cell receptor beta chains were read from a single sample in a study of cytomegalovirus exposure and HLA in healthy donors. Clones were read by immunoSEQ multiplex PCR, and TCRdb kept only the in-frame ones, dropping some. The table has 200,000 or so clones, 83% seen once. The sample was PBMCs. The receptors shown here come from a girl aged 5 to 17 in good health and CMV-seronegative. CDR3s include the opening cysteine and the closing phenylalanine or tryptophan. Each record gives: V gene, clone size, D gene, J gene, CDR3 protein. D genes are given only for firm matches. Expanded clones get a size class; other rows say once, few or many, or leave the size out.

V: TRBV5-4
size: NA
D: TRBD1
J: TRBJ2-5
CDR3: CASRKGQNQETQYF

V: TRBV4-3
size: NA
D: NA
J: TRBJ2-1
CDR3: CASSQGSAGYEQFF

V: TRBV9
size: NA
D: TRBD1
J: TRBJ1-1
CDR3: CASSGTGENTEAFF

V: TRBV6-5
size: NA
D: NA
J: TRBJ1-1
CDR3: CASRETGIYTEAFF

V: TRBV5-1
size: NA
D: TRBD1
J: TRBJ2-2
CDR3: CASSLSGQGIGELFF

V: TRBV30
size: NA
D: NA
J: TRBJ2-7
CDR3: CACSRGGEQYF

V: TRBV5-4
size: NA
D: TRBD1
J: TRBJ2-1
CDR3: CASSEGDRSIGEQFF

V: TRBV30
size: NA
D: TRBD2
J: TRBJ2-1
CDR3: CAWSEGLAGAHEQFF

V: TRBV30
size: NA
D: NA
J: TRBJ2-7
CDR3: CAWRRYDSSYEQYF

V: TRBV15
size: NA
D: TRBD2
J: TRBJ2-1
CDR3: CATSRSSGSKIGVQFF

V: TRBV28
size: NA
D: NA
J: TRBJ1-2
CDR3: CASSTRLYGYTF

V: TRBV4-1
size: NA
D: TRBD1
J: TRBJ1-2
CDR3: CASSPGPGQGRDGYTF

V: TRBV27
size: once
D: NA
J: TRBJ1-2
CDR3: CASSLSRTAYGYTF

V: TRBV6-5
size: once
D: NA
J: TRBJ2-2
CDR3: CASSYSALTGELFF

V: TRBV27
size: NA
D: NA
J: TRBJ1-4
CDR3: CASSFYVGGGNEKLFF

V: TRBV19
size: NA
D: NA
J: TRBJ2-5
CDR3: CASSTAGHQETQYF

V: TRBV6-6
size: NA
D: NA
J: TRBJ1-5
CDR3: CASSPQTGSNQPQHF

V: TRBV4-3
size: NA
D: NA
J: TRBJ1-6
CDR3: CASSQDPGPNSPLHF

V: TRBV11-3
size: NA
D: NA
J: TRBJ2-2
CDR3: CASSRGGRTGELFF

V: TRBV6-1
size: NA
D: NA
J: TRBJ2-5
CDR3: CASGTRQDQETQYF

V: TRBV5-8
size: once
D: TRBD2
J: TRBJ2-7
CDR3: CASTGWTSGGTYEQYF

V: TRBV18
size: NA
D: NA
J: TRBJ2-7
CDR3: CASSPGQGREQYF

V: TRBV4-2
size: NA
D: NA
J: TRBJ1-2
CDR3: CASSQDNGYYGYTF

V: TRBV28
size: NA
D: NA
J: TRBJ1-1
CDR3: CASSLWGREANTEAFF

V: TRBV6-1
size: NA
D: NA
J: TRBJ1-2
CDR3: CASSELSGYTF

V: TRBV5-4
size: NA
D: NA
J: TRBJ1-6
CDR3: CASSLAVQGSFYTPLHF

V: TRBV7-8
size: NA
D: NA
J: TRBJ2-1
CDR3: CASSFTADYNEQFF

V: TRBV6-5
size: NA
D: TRBD1
J: TRBJ2-7
CDR3: CASSWTGREQYF

V: TRBV9
size: NA
D: NA
J: TRBJ1-2
CDR3: CASSARPLVRGYGYTF

V: TRBV28
size: NA
D: NA
J: TRBJ1-3
CDR3: CAAGRGGLSGNTIYF

V: TRBV28
size: few
D: NA
J: TRBJ2-3
CDR3: CASSAGLSTQYF

V: TRBV14
size: NA
D: TRBD2
J: TRBJ2-3
CDR3: CASSQVASGRRTDTQYF

V: TRBV18
size: NA
D: TRBD1
J: TRBJ1-2
CDR3: CASSPPSQGARYGYTF